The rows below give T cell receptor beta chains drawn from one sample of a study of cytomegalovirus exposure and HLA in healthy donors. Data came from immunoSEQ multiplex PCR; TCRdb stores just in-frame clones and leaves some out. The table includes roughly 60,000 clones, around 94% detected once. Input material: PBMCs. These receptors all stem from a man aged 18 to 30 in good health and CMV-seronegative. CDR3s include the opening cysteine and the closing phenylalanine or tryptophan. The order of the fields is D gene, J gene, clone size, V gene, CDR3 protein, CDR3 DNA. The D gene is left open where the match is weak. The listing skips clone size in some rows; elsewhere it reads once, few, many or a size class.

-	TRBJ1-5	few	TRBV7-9	CASSLHGNQPQHF	TGTGCCAGCAGCTTACATGGCAATCAGCCCCAGCATTTT
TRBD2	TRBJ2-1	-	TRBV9	CASSESGSWYEQFF	TGTGCCAGCAGCGAGAGCGGGAGTTGGTATGAGCAGTTCTTC
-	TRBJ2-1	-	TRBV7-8	CASSLALPSGMAYNEQFF	TGTGCCAGCAGCTTAGCGCTTCCAAGCGGTATGGCCTACAATGAGCAGTTCTTC
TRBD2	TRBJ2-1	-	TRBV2	CASSPLAGDYNEQFF	TGTGCCAGCAGTCCTCTAGCGGGAGACTACAATGAGCAGTTCTTC
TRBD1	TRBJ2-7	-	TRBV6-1	CASSERGDSSYEQYF	TGTGCCAGCAGTGAAAGAGGGGACAGCTCCTACGAGCAGTACTTC
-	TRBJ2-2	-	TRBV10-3	CAISEFFVGANTGELFF	TGTGCCATCAGTGAGTTTTTCGTCGGGGCGAACACCGGGGAGCTGTTTTTT
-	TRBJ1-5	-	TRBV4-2	CASSQTSDQPQHF	TGTGCCAGCAGCCAAACTAGTGATCAGCCCCAGCATTTT
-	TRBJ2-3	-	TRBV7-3	CASSLTRQSGSTDTQYF	TGTGCCAGCAGCTTAACCAGACAAAGTGGTAGCACAGATACGCAGTATTTT
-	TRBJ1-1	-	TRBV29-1	CSADMGSTEAFF	TGCAGCGCCGACATGGGTAGCACTGAAGCTTTCTTT
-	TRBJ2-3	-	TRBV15	CATSARRGDTQYF	TGTGCCACCAGCGCCCGTCGGGGGGATACGCAGTATTTT